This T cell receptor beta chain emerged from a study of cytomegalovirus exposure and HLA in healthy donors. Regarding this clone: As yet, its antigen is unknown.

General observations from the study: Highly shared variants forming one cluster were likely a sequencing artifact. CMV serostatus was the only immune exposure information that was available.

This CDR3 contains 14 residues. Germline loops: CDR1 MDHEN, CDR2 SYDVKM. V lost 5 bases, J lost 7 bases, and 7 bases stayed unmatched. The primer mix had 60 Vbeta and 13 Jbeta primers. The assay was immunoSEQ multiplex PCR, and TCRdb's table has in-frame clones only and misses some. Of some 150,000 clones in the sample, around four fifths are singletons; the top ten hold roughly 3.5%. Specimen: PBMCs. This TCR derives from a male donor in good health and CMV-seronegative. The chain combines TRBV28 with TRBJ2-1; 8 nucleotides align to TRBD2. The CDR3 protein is CASSRAGGSNEQFF. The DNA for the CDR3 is TGTGCCAGCAGTCGGGCGGGAGGATCGAATGAGCAGTTCTTC. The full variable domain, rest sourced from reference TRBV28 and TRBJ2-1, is DVKVTQSSRYLVKRTGEKVFLECVQDMDHENMFWYRQDPGLGLRLIYFSYDVKMKEKGDIPEGYSVSREKKERFSLILESASTNQTSMYLCASSRAGGSNEQFFGPGTRLTVL.